Listed below are T cell receptor beta chains from one sample, sequenced in a study of PD-1 blockade in classical Hodgkin lymphoma. Repertoires were generated with immunoSEQ multiplex PCR, while TCRdb's copy carries only in-frame clones and drops some. The repertoire holds approximately 22,000 clones, around 70% seen once, with roughly 21% in the top ten. Sample: peripheral blood mononuclear cells (PBMCs), taken before the fourth cycle of nivolumab. The source of these receptors is a human donor with classical Hodgkin lymphoma. The CDR3 runs from the conserved cysteine through the conserved F or W. Fields, in order: D gene, V gene, CDR3 protein. A D gene is named only where the DNA matches it firmly.

d_gene: NA; v_gene: TRBV30; CDR3aa: CAWSVGEAFQETQYF
d_gene: TRBD2; v_gene: TRBV18; CDR3aa: CASSLPGGGGEQYF
d_gene: NA; v_gene: TRBV6-1; CDR3aa: CASSDYEQYF
d_gene: TRBD1; v_gene: TRBV5-4; CDR3aa: CASSRQGDSSNQPQHF
d_gene: NA; v_gene: TRBV18; CDR3aa: CASSYQVINTEAFF
d_gene: TRBD1; v_gene: TRBV19; CDR3aa: CASRGQGPNTEAFF
d_gene: TRBD2; v_gene: TRBV5-1; CDR3aa: CASSSGTTYQETQYF
d_gene: NA; v_gene: TRBV7-2; CDR3aa: CASSSPILTGVGTDTQYF
d_gene: NA; v_gene: TRBV7-2; CDR3aa: CASSPRVLTEAFF
d_gene: TRBD1; v_gene: TRBV5-6; CDR3aa: CASSWGQDRYEQYF
d_gene: NA; v_gene: TRBV7-2; CDR3aa: CASSLARGGQGTQYF
d_gene: TRBD1; v_gene: TRBV11-3; CDR3aa: CASSFRQGMNTEAFF
d_gene: TRBD1; v_gene: TRBV7-2; CDR3aa: CASSSRTGSEYEQYF
d_gene: NA; v_gene: TRBV4-1; CDR3aa: CASSQASALNYGYTF
d_gene: TRBD1; v_gene: TRBV4-2; CDR3aa: CASSQAGTGLVLAKNIQYF
d_gene: NA; v_gene: TRBV7-2; CDR3aa: CASSLVGVLNTGELFF
d_gene: NA; v_gene: TRBV6-1; CDR3aa: CASSEAGGTDIQYF
d_gene: TRBD2; v_gene: TRBV4-3; CDR3aa: CASSQGVQGGHNEQFF
d_gene: NA; v_gene: TRBV5-1; CDR3aa: CASSLEAVGSGELFF
d_gene: TRBD1; v_gene: TRBV5-1; CDR3aa: CASCPGQGTYNEQFF
d_gene: NA; v_gene: TRBV7-9; CDR3aa: CASSFGEDGGSSF
d_gene: TRBD1; v_gene: TRBV29-1; CDR3aa: CSVTTGFGYTF
d_gene: NA; v_gene: TRBV5-1; CDR3aa: CASSFYHQAGGGYTF
d_gene: NA; v_gene: TRBV5-5; CDR3aa: CASSKNPGTYEQYF
d_gene: NA; v_gene: TRBV27; CDR3aa: CASSLNPAASPYEQYF
d_gene: TRBD1; v_gene: TRBV14; CDR3aa: CASSQDRPGQGILNTEAFF
d_gene: NA; v_gene: TRBV9; CDR3aa: CASSVSIQANSPLHF
d_gene: NA; v_gene: TRBV2; CDR3aa: CASPGQGDGYTF
d_gene: NA; v_gene: TRBV4-3; CDR3aa: CASSQDNSYGAFF
d_gene: NA; v_gene: TRBV5-6; CDR3aa: CASRVGGLSYNSPLHF
d_gene: NA; v_gene: TRBV2; CDR3aa: CASGGQSPRETQYF
d_gene: NA; v_gene: TRBV30; CDR3aa: CAWSSRLGGVSNYGYTF
d_gene: TRBD1; v_gene: TRBV11-2; CDR3aa: CASSPGTGGVSSYERYF
d_gene: TRBD1; v_gene: TRBV5-6; CDR3aa: CASSPTGTGSETQYF
d_gene: NA; v_gene: TRBV14; CDR3aa: CASSLQGSYEQYF
d_gene: TRBD1; v_gene: TRBV2; CDR3aa: CARRGQGNSPLHF
d_gene: NA; v_gene: TRBV7-9; CDR3aa: CASSPRMGTGELFF
d_gene: NA; v_gene: TRBV6-1; CDR3aa: CASGDNEQFF
d_gene: TRBD1; v_gene: TRBV5-1; CDR3aa: CASSTNGQGSGNTIYF